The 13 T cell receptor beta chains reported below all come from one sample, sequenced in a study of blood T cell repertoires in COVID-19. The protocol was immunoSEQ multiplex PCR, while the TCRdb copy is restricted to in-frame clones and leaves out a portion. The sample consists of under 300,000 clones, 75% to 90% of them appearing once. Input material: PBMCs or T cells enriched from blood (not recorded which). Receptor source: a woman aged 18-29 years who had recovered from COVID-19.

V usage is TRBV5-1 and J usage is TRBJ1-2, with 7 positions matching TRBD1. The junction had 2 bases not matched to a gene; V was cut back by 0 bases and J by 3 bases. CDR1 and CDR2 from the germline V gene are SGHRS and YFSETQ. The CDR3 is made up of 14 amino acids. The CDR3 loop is CASSLGQGYYGYTF. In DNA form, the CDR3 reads TGCGCCAGCAGCTTGGGACAGGGTTACTATGGCTACACCTTC.

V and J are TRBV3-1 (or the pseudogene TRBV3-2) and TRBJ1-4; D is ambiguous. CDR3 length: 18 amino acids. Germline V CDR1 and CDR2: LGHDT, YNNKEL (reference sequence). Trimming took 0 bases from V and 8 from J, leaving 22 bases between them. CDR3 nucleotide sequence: TGTGCCAGCAGCCAAGATCGGGAACTGGGTGTTTCGTACGAAAAACTGTTTTTT. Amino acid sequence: CASSQDRELGVSYEKLFF.

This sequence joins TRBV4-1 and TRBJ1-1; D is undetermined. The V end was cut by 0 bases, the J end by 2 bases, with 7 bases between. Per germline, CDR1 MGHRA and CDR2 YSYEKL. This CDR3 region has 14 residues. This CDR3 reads CASSQDRSNTEAFF. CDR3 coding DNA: TGCGCCAGCAGCCAAGATCGGTCTAACACTGAAGCTTTCTTT.

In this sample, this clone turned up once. The CDR3 sequence is CASSLSAPTTGKYQPQHF. CDR3 coding DNA: TGTGCCAGCAGTTTATCAGCCCCAACGACAGGGAAGTATCAGCCCCAGCATTTT. The chain couples TRBV27 to TRBJ1-5; the match to TRBD1 covers 7 bases. J gave up 5 bases and V 0 bases, and 13 bases lay outside the gene matches. The CDR3 consists of 18 residues. Germline lookup yields CDR1 MNHEY and CDR2 SMNVEV (reference sequence).

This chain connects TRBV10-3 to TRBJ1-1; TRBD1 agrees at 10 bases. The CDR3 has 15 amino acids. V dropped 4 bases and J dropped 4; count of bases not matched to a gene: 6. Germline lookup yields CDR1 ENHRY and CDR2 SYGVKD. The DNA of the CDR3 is TGTGCCATCAGTGGATCGACAGGGGGCATCACTGAAGCTTTCTTT. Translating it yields CAISGSTGGITEAFF.

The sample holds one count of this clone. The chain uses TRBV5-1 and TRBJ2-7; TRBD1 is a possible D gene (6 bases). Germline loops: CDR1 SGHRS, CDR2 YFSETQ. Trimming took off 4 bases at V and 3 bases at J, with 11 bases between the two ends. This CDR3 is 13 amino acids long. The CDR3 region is CASSPDSYYEQYF. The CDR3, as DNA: TGCGCCAGCAGCCCGGACAGCTACTACGAGCAGTACTTC.

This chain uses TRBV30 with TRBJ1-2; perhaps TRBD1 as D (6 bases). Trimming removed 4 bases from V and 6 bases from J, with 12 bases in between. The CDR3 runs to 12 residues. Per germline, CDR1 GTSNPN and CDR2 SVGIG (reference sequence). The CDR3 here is CAWTGTPDGYTF. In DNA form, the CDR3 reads TGTGCCTGGACCGGGACACCCGATGGCTACACCTTC.

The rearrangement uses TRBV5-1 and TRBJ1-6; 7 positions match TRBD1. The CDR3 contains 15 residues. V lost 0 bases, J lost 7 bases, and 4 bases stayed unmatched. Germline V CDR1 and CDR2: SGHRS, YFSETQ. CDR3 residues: CASSLDQGGNSPLHF. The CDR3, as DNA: TGCGCCAGCAGCTTGGATCAAGGGGGCAATTCACCCCTCCACTTT.

CDR3 sequence: CASSSDRGDSTDTQYF. The CDR3 nucleotides are TGTGCCAGCAGTTCCGACAGGGGGGATAGCACAGATACGCAGTATTTT. The V and J genes are TRBV27 and TRBJ2-3; 9 bases fit TRBD1. The CDR3 is made up of 16 amino acids. Looked up from germline, CDR1 is MNHEY and CDR2 is SMNVEV (reference sequence). The ends lost 4 bases at V and 0 bases at J; junction bases unmatched: 5.

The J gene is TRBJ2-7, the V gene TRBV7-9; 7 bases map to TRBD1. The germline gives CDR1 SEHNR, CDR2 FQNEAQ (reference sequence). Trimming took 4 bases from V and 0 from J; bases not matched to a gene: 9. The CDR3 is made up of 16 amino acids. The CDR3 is CASSSPRQGNSYEQYF. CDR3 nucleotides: TGTGCCAGCAGCTCCCCCCGACAGGGTAACTCCTACGAGCAGTACTTC. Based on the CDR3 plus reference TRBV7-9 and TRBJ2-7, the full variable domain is DTGVSQNPRHKITKRGQNVTFRCDPISEHNRLYWYRQTLGQGPEFLTYFQNEAQLEKSRLLSDRFSAERPKGSFSTLEIQRTEQGDSAMYLCASSSPRQGNSYEQYFGPGTRLTVT.

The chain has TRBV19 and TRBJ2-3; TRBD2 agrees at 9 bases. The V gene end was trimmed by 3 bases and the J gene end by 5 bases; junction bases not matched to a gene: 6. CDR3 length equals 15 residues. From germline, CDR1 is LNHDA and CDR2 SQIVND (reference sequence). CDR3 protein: CASSMADSGRDTQYF. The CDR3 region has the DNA TGTGCCAGTAGTATGGCGGATAGCGGGAGAGATACGCAGTATTTT.

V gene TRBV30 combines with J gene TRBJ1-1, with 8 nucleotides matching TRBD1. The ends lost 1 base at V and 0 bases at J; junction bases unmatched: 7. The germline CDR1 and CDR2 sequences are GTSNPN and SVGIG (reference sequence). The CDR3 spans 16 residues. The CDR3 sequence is CAWSGPRQGMNTEAFF. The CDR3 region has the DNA TGTGCCTGGAGTGGTCCACGACAGGGGATGAACACTGAAGCTTTCTTT.

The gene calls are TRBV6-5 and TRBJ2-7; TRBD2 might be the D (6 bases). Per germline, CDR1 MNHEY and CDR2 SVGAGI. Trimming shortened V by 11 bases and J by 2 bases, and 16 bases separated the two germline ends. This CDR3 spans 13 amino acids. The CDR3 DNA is TGTGCCCGCGTCGGGGGTCCGACCTACGAGCAGTACTTC. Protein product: CARVGGPTYEQYF.